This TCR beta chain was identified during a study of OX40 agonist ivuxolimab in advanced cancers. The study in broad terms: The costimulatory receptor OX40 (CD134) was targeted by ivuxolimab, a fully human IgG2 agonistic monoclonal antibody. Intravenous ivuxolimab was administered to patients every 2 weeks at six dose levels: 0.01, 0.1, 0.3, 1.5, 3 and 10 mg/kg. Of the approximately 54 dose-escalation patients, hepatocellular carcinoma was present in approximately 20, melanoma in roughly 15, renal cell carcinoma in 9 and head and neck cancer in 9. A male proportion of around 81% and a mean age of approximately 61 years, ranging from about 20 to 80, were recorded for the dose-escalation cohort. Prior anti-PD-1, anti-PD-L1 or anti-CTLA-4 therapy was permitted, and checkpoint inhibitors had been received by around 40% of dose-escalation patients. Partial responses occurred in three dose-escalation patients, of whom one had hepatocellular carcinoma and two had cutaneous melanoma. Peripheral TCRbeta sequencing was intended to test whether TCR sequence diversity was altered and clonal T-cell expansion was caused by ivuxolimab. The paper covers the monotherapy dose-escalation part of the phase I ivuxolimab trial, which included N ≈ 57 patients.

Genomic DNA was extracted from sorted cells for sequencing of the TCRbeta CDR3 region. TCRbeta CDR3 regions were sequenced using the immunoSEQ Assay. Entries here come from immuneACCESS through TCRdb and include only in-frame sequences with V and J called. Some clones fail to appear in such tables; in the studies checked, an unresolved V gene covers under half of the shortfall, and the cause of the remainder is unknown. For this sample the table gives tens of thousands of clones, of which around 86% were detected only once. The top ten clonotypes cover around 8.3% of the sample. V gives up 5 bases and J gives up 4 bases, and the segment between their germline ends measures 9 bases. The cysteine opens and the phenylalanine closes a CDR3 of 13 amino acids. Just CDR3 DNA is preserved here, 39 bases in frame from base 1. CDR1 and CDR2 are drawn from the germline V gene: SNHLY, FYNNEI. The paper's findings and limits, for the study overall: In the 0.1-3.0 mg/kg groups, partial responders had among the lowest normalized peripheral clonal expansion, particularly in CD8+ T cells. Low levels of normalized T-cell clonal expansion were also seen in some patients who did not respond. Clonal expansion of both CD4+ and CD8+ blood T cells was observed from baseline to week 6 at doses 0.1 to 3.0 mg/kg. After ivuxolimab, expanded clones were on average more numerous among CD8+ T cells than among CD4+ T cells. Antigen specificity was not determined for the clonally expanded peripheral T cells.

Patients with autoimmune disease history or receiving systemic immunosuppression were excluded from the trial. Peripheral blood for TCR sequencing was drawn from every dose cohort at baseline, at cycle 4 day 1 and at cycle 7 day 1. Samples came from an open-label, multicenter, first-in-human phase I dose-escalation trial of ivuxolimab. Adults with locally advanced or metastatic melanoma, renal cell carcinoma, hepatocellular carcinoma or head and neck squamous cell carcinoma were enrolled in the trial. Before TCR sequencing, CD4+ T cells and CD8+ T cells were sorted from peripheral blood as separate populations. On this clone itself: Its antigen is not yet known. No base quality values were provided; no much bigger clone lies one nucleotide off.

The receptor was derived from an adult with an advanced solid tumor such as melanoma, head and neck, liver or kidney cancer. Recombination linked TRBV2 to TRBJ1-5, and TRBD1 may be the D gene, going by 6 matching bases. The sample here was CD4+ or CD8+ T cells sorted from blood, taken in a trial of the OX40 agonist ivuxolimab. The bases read TGTGCCAGCAGTACAGGGATGAATCAGCCCCAGCATTTT. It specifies CASSTGMNQPQHF.